This T cell receptor (beta chain) was profiled in a study of blood T cell repertoires in COVID-19 (dated by TCRdb to about 2020). About the study as a whole: Samples from collaborators originated in the United States, Italy and Spain and spanned both the acute and convalescent phases of COVID-19. The material from the prospective study consisted of cDNA or gDNA derived from T cells, B-cell-depleted T cells, or PBMCs. The dataset comprised deeply sampled blood TCRbeta repertoires from subjects exposed to, actively infected with, or recovered from COVID-19. A freely available public database, intended as a resource for researchers studying the immune response to SARS-CoV-2, is where the repertoires were released. Samples were obtained from the ongoing ImmuneRACE study (first 160 participants) and from roughly 1,300 subjects provided by 6 global collaborators. A de-identified subject ID, COVID-19 status, age in years and sex were almost always included in the sample metadata. Where available, HLA class I and class II types were obtained from metadata supplied by the sample provider rather than from assay-based typing. Results and caveats for the whole study, not just this receptor: How much clinical and demographic metadata was included differed by source and by participant, and the metadata was provided uncurated.

In Seattle, one collaborating source enrolled patients while the infection was active and tracked those patients longitudinally over the course of disease. Each collaborating institution followed its own protocols to collect whole blood in K2EDTA tubes. For TCRbeta analysis, collaborator samples were shipped as frozen whole blood, as isolated PBMCs, or as DNA extracted from either sample type. TCRbeta CDR3 regions were amplified from genomic DNA by means of the immunoSEQ Assay, a bias-controlled multiplex PCR. The authors' analysis ran thus. Within the assay, amplification of reference gene primers was used to estimate how many nucleated cells each sample contained. To quantify the absolute abundance of each unique TCRbeta CDR3 rearrangement, sequence reads were collapsed and filtered. For each sample, productive Simpson clonality was calculated as the square root of Simpson's diversity index over productive rearrangements. This is the immuneACCESS table as TCRdb keeps it, with only in-frame sequences that have V and J called. A part of the clones is gone; compared with another copy, unresolved V genes explain less than half, and the rest is unexplained. That table furnishes V, J and clone size, whereas the DNA furnished D and trimming. A total of 350,000 or so clones appear in this sample, around 87% of them only once. The top ten clones comprise more than 9% of the sample.

Relative to germline, V is missing 2 bases and J is missing 3 bases, with 8 bases of the junction outside any gene match. Counted from cysteine to phenylalanine, this CDR3 has 16 amino acids. The retained sequence is limited to the CDR3, 48 bases, with the frame set at the first base. The germline V gene gives CDR1 as SGHTS and CDR2 as YDEGEE. Concerning this clone itself: Its cognate antigen has yet to be identified. Base qualities are not recorded, but no much larger clone differs from it by a single base.

This sequence originates from a woman aged 25 to 39 with COVID-19, enrolled during active disease. The sequence is built from TRBV5-8 and TRBJ1-5; 7 nucleotides in the junction match TRBD1. The source material was peripheral blood. Here the CDR3 is given as CASSLEGAGINQPQHF. The sequenced DNA is TGTGCCAGCAGCTTAGAGGGGGCCGGAATCAATCAGCCCCAGCATTTT.